Presented here are 20 T cell receptor beta chains from one specimen sequenced in a study of cytomegalovirus exposure and HLA in healthy donors. The PCR was carried out with 60 Vbeta primers and 13 Jbeta primers. TCRdb's table, derived via immunoSEQ multiplex PCR, lists solely in-frame clones and lacks some. The data contain 140,000 or so clones, approximately 72% of them singletons. Source material: PBMCs. The receptors were gathered from a man aged 35 to 55 in good health and CMV-seronegative.

J is TRBJ2-1 and V is TRBV1; the DNA was not compared with TRBD2, the D call given in the table. TRBV1 is a listed pseudogene. The CDR3 consists of 15 residues. In DNA, the CDR3 is TGCACCAGCATACCGACTAGCGGGGGGTTCAGTGAGCAGTTCTTC. Translation: CTSIPTSGGFSEQFF.

This clone was counted a few times. The V and J genes are TRBV5-1 and TRBJ2-1; 10 positions agree with TRBD1. V gave up 4 bases and J gave up 8 bases; unmatched junction bases: 6. Germline lookup yields CDR1 SGHRS and CDR2 YFSETQ. CDR3 length equals 14 residues. The CDR3 sequence: CASSPGQGHDEQFF. In DNA form, the CDR3 reads TGCGCCAGCAGCCCGGGACAGGGGCACGATGAGCAGTTCTTC.

In this sample, this clone turned up a few times. The rearrangement links TRBV6-1 to TRBJ2-7; no firm D call. The CDR3 runs 12 residues. Germline V gene data show CDR1 as MNHNS and CDR2 as SASEGT. The V end lost 4 bases, the J end lost 1 base, and 5 bases lay between the germline ends. The CDR3 loop reads CASSALSYEQYF. The CDR3 bases are TGTGCCAGCAGTGCTCTATCCTACGAGCAGTACTTC.

This clone has more than one count but fewer than ten. V gene TRBV14 combines with J gene TRBJ2-7, with D possibly TRBD1 on 5 matching bases. The CDR3 runs 13 residues. V was shortened by 5 bases and J by 5 bases, with 13 bases between the two germline ends. CDR1 is SGHDN and CDR2 is FVKESK in the germline V gene. CDR3: CASSWGLLDEQYF. CDR3 sequence (DNA): TGTGCCAGCAGCTGGGGCCTACTGGACGAGCAGTACTTC.

The chain uses TRBV9 and TRBJ1-1; 7 bases match TRBD1. The CDR3 consists of 14 residues. CDR1 and CDR2 from the germline V gene are SGDLS and YYNGEE. Unmatched junction bases numbered 10, after V lost 6 bases and J lost 5 bases. Written as DNA, the CDR3 is TGTGCCAGCAACTTCGGAGGGGGCGATACTGAAGCTTTCTTT. The encoded protein is CASNFGGGDTEAFF.

The chain joins TRBV9 to TRBJ2-5, with 7 bases matching TRBD1. J was trimmed by 2 bases and V by 0 bases; bases with no gene match: 1. This CDR3 region has 14 residues. In germline, CDR1 is SGDLS, CDR2 YYNGEE. The CDR3 region has the DNA TGTGCCAGCAGCGTAGGGACAGGACAAGAGACCCAGTACTTC. Translating gives CASSVGTGQETQYF. The complete variable domain, with remaining parts taken from reference TRBV9 and TRBJ2-5, reads DSGVTQTPKHLITATGQRVTLRCSPRSGDLSVYWYQQSLDQGLQFLIQYYNGEERAKGNILERFSAQQFPDLHSELNLSSLELGDSALYFCASSVGTGQETQYFGPGTRLLVL.

The chain couples TRBV5-1 to TRBJ2-5; TRBD1 agrees at 8 bases. The J segment lost 4 bases and the V segment lost 0 bases, leaving 2 bases of the junction unmatched. CDR1 is SGHRS and CDR2 is YFSETQ in the germline V gene. The CDR3 loop spans 14 amino acids. In DNA, the CDR3 is TGCGCCAGCAGCTTGGGACAGGGGCCAGAGACCCAGTACTTC. It encodes CASSLGQGPETQYF.

The gene calls are TRBV4-3 and TRBJ2-4; 7 bases are a match to TRBD2. The V gene end was trimmed by 0 bases and the J gene end by 6 bases; junction bases not matched to a gene: 8. This CDR3 has 16 residues. Germline assignment: CDR1 LGHNA and CDR2 YSLEER. The CDR3 spells CASSQDGAGRGNIQYF. In nucleotides, the CDR3 is TGCGCCAGCAGCCAAGATGGGGCAGGGAGGGGAAACATTCAGTACTTC.

The chain has TRBV4-3 and TRBJ2-7; no clear D gene. The CDR3 has 14 amino acids. Germline V gives CDR1 LGHNA, CDR2 YSLEER. Trimming cost V 4 bases and J 0 bases, with 10 bases left between them. The CDR3 nucleotides read TGCGCCAGCAGCCGTGAATGGAGCTCCTACGAGCAGTACTTC. Translated: CASSREWSSYEQYF.

The chain employs TRBV10-3 and TRBJ2-7, with 9 bases lining up with TRBD1. CDR3 length equals 16 residues. Germline V gene data show CDR1 as ENHRY and CDR2 as SYGVKD. The ends lost 3 bases at V and 5 bases at J; junction bases unmatched: 11. The CDR3 DNA follows: TGTGCCATCAGTGACAATACCGGGACAGGGTTCGACGAGCAGTACTTC. As protein: CAISDNTGTGFDEQYF.

The chain links TRBV7-2 to TRBJ1-4, with TRBD1 matching 7 bases. CDR1 and CDR2 from the germline V gene are SGHTA and FQGNSA. The V and J ends lost 4 bases and 8 bases, in that order; junction bases with no gene match: 7. The CDR3 runs to 14 residues. The CDR3 region has the DNA TGTGCCAGCAGCTACGGGACAGCAGGGGAAAAACTGTTTTTT. Residues: CASSYGTAGEKLFF.

Concerning this clone: The junction shows a germline mismatch at one end, possibly a read error. This rearrangement joins TRBV4-1 to TRBJ2-2; tentative D call: TRBD1 (5 bases). CDR3 length: 14 residues. CDR1 is MGHRA, CDR2 YSYEKL, per germline. This CDR3 is CAGSQEPGTGELFF. The CDR3 region has the DNA TGCGCCGGCAGCCAAGAGCCAGGGACCGGGGAGCTGTTTTTT.

CDR3 bases: TGTGCCAGCAGCCGCCAGACTAGCGGGGGGGTAGAGACCCAGTACTTC. Amino acids: CASSRQTSGGVETQYF. This sequence joins TRBV4-2 and TRBJ2-5; 14 bases line up with TRBD2. V lost 4 bases, J lost 4 bases, and 5 bases stayed unmatched. The CDR3 is 16 residues long. Germline V gives CDR1 LGHNA, CDR2 YNFKEQ.

This clone was recorded once. V and J are TRBV5-6 and TRBJ2-5; 7 bases match TRBD2. The CDR3 is 17 amino acids. Germline V gives CDR1 SGHDT, CDR2 YYEEEE. With 6 bases clipped from V and 5 bases from J, the junction kept 19 bases outside the gene matches. The CDR3 DNA reads as TGTGCCAGCACCGGGGGGTATACGGGTTTACTCCCCGAGACCCAGTACTTC. This gives the protein CASTGGYTGLLPETQYF.

The chain recombines TRBV6-5 with TRBJ2-7, with TRBD1 matching over 8 bases. V shed 6 bases, J shed 4 bases, and the junction held 5 bases outside the gene matches. CDR1 and CDR2 (germline): MNHEY, SVGAGI. The CDR3 contains 13 residues. The CDR3 reads CASRPGGRYEQYF. In nucleotides, the CDR3 is TGTGCCAGCAGGCCAGGGGGCAGGTACGAGCAGTACTTC.

J is TRBJ2-6 and V is TRBV18; 7 bases fit TRBD2. After removal of 5 bases from V and 4 bases from J, the junction contained 11 bases not matched to a gene. The CDR3 is 17 residues long. The germline CDR1 and CDR2 sequences are KGHSH and LQKENI. The CDR3 spells CASSEAGTLLGANVLTF. The CDR3 region has the DNA TGTGCCAGCTCAGAAGCGGGGACCCTCCTCGGGGCCAACGTCCTGACTTTC.

CDR3 region: CASSQVYRQGNTGELFF. The CDR3 DNA reads as TGCGCCAGCAGCCAAGTGTATCGACAGGGCAACACCGGGGAGCTGTTTTTT. The gene calls are TRBV4-1 and TRBJ2-2; 7 nucleotides match TRBD1. The CDR3 spans 17 residues. With 1 base clipped from V and 2 bases from J, the junction kept 7 bases outside the gene matches. CDR1 MGHRA and CDR2 YSYEKL come from the germline V gene.

The rearrangement joins TRBV28 to TRBJ2-7, with D unclear. The V gene lost 6 bases and the J gene lost 3 bases, with 12 bases spanning the gap. The germline V gene encodes CDR1 MDHEN and CDR2 SYDVKM. This CDR3 spans 13 amino acids. CDR3 protein: CASSLVNNYEQYF. The CDR3 region has the DNA TGTGCCAGCAGCCTAGTCAACAACTACGAGCAGTACTTC.

V and J are TRBV5-4 and TRBJ2-1; D possibly corresponds to TRBD2 (7 bases). The CDR3 length is 13 residues. Deletions cut 5 bases from V and 7 bases from J, with 13 bases between. The V gene's germline CDR1 is SGHNT and CDR2 YYREEE (reference sequence). The CDR3 sequence is CASRGGLNNEQFF. CDR3 nucleotide sequence: TGTGCCAGCAGAGGGGGACTAAATAATGAGCAGTTCTTC. The full variable domain, with the rest looked up from reference TRBV5-4 and TRBJ2-1, is ETGVTQSPTHLIKTRGQQVTLRCSSQSGHNTVSWYQQALGQGPQFIFQYYREEENGRGNFPPRFSGLQFPNYSSELNVNALELDDSALYLCASRGGLNNEQFFGPGTRLTVL.

The chain carries TRBV7-6 and TRBJ1-1; D is perhaps TRBD1 (5 bases). V lost 5 bases and J lost 0, with 13 bases in between. Germline V gene lookup returns CDR1 SGHVS and CDR2 FNYEAQ. The length of the CDR3 is 15 residues. The CDR3 DNA reads as TGTGCCAGCAGCCGCAAGACAGTTATGAACACTGAAGCTTTCTTT. As protein: CASSRKTVMNTEAFF.